A single sample is the source of the 19 T cell receptor beta chains below, sequenced in a study of blood T cell repertoires in COVID-19. Using immunoSEQ multiplex PCR, the repertoire was profiled, and TCRdb retains in-frame clones only, with some absent. The data contain around 100,000 clones, roughly four fifths of them singletons. Sequences were obtained from peripheral blood. Source of these receptors: a human donor in a cohort sampled during active COVID-19.

This clone was seen many times. The V and J genes are TRBV7-9 and TRBJ1-2; a weak D match, TRBD1 (6 bases). V lost 1 base, J lost 6 bases, and 12 bases lay in between. The CDR3 consists of 14 residues. Per germline, CDR1 SEHNR and CDR2 FQNEAQ (reference sequence). The CDR3: CASSLVSQGNGYTF. CDR3 nucleotide sequence: TGTGCCAGCAGCTTAGTTAGTCAGGGGAATGGCTACACCTTC.

The CDR3 DNA follows: TGTGCCAGCAGCTTGGTACAGGGGAACACTGAAGCTTTCTTT. As protein: CASSLVQGNTEAFF. V usage is TRBV5-5 and J usage is TRBJ1-1; tentatively, D is TRBD1 (6 bases). Deletions cut 0 bases from V and 1 base from J, with 7 bases between. CDR1 and CDR2 (germline): SGHKS, YYEKEE (reference sequence). The CDR3 length is 14 residues.

V usage is TRBV3-1 (or the pseudogene TRBV3-2) and J usage is TRBJ2-3; 11 bases align to TRBD2. CDR3 length equals 24 residues. The junction had 28 bases not matched to a gene; V was cut back by 2 bases and J by 3 bases. The germline CDR1 and CDR2 sequences are LGHDT and YNNKEL (reference sequence). In DNA, the CDR3 is TGTGCCAGCAGCCAAAGCAGGGGCCCCATAGCGGGGGGGCTCGAGGGATTTCTAACAGATACGCAGTATTTT. Its protein is CASSQSRGPIAGGLEGFLTDTQYF.

The chain is built from TRBV10-3 and TRBJ2-3; 9 bases fit TRBD2. Germline-derived CDR1 and CDR2 are ENHRY and SYGVKD. V dropped 6 bases and J dropped 1; count of bases not matched to a gene: 2. This CDR3 contains 14 residues. CDR3 DNA: TGTGCCATCAGCGCGGGGGGGCGCACAGATACGCAGTATTTT. It encodes CAISAGGRTDTQYF.

V gene TRBV5-1 combines with J gene TRBJ1-5; 7 nucleotides line up with TRBD1. Germline trimming cut 4 bases from V and 13 bases from J; bases unmatched to any gene: 17. Looked up from germline, CDR1 is SGHRS and CDR2 is YFSETQ. This CDR3 has 15 residues. This CDR3 is CASSPLQGPSSTQHF. The CDR3 bases are TGCGCCAGCAGCCCCCTACAGGGGCCCTCATCAACTCAGCATTTT.

This sequence joins TRBV7-2 and TRBJ1-1, with 9 bases identical to TRBD1. CDR3 length: 15 residues. Germline V CDR1 and CDR2: SGHTA, FQGNSA. The V gene end was trimmed by 3 bases and the J gene end by 4 bases; junction bases not matched to a gene: 6. The CDR3 coding sequence is TGTGCCAGCAGCTTGGACAGGGGCGGGGGCACTGAAGCTTTCTTT. Its protein product is CASSLDRGGGTEAFF.

The chain joins TRBV11-3 to TRBJ1-2, with no clear D. Per the germline V gene, CDR1 is SGHNT and CDR2 is YENEEA. Trimming took 2 bases from V and 7 from J, leaving 11 bases between them. This CDR3 contains 13 residues. CDR3 sequence reads: CASSLPNKSGYTF. The CDR3 DNA reads as TGTGCCAGCAGCTTACCGAACAAATCTGGCTACACCTTC.

The chain recombines TRBV7-2 with TRBJ2-2; D perhaps matches TRBD1 (6 bases). This CDR3 is built from 15 residues. Germline V gene lookup returns CDR1 SGHTA and CDR2 FQGNSA. Trimming stripped 5 bases from V and 4 bases from J, with 14 bases between. CDR3 in amino acids: CASSMDSGGTGELFF. CDR3 DNA sequence: TGTGCCAGCAGCATGGACAGTGGGGGCACCGGGGAGCTGTTTTTT.

This clone has just one count. J is TRBJ1-5 and V is TRBV10-2; no reliable D call. The CDR3 length is 16 residues. Looked up from germline, CDR1 is WSHSY and CDR2 is SAAADI. The germline V and J ends were trimmed by 0 bases and 0 bases, with 9 bases remaining between them. CDR3 coding DNA: TGCGCCAGCAGTGAGTCCGGTCGTTATAGCAATCAGCCCCAGCATTTT. Its protein is CASSESGRYSNQPQHF.

V and J are TRBV19 and TRBJ1-1; 11 nucleotides align to TRBD1. Germline CDR1 is LNHDA and CDR2 is SQIVND (reference sequence). The CDR3 has 15 amino acids. J was trimmed by 2 bases and V by 5 bases; bases with no gene match: 4. The CDR3 DNA follows: TGTGCCAGTAGTGAGGGGACAGGGGGAAACACTGAAGCTTTCTTT. This gives the protein CASSEGTGGNTEAFF.

The rearrangement joins TRBV28 to TRBJ2-7, with 10 bases identical to TRBD2. Looked up from germline, CDR1 is MDHEN and CDR2 is SYDVKM. This CDR3 is built from 15 residues. The V segment lost 4 bases and the J segment 3 bases; nucleotides outside the gene matches: 6. The CDR3 protein is CASSSEVAGGYEQYF. CDR3 sequence (DNA): TGTGCCAGCAGTTCAGAGGTAGCGGGAGGCTACGAGCAGTACTTC.

This clone has more than one count but fewer than ten. This chain connects TRBV6-5 to TRBJ2-7; perhaps TRBD2 as D (5 bases). Deletions cut 5 bases from V and 3 bases from J, with 17 bases between. Germline values: CDR1 MNHEY, CDR2 SVGAGI. This CDR3 has 15 amino acids. The CDR3 sequence is CASSTRGKLIYEQYF. The CDR3 DNA reads TGTGCCAGCAGTACCCGGGGTAAATTGATCTACGAGCAGTACTTC.

V usage is TRBV7-6 and J usage is TRBJ1-6; D gene uncertain. Germline V gives CDR1 SGHVS, CDR2 FNYEAQ. This CDR3 comprises 14 residues. Trimming stripped 3 bases from V and 5 bases from J, with 8 bases between. The CDR3 loop is CASSLQANNSPLHF. The CDR3, as DNA: TGTGCCAGCAGCTTGCAGGCTAATAATTCACCCCTCCACTTT.

This chain links TRBV19 with TRBJ2-5; 10 nucleotides line up with TRBD2. V lost 4 bases to trimming and J lost 1 base; unmatched junction nucleotides: 3. This CDR3 is 15 amino acids long. CDR1 and CDR2 (germline): LNHDA, SQIVND (reference sequence). In DNA, the CDR3 is TGTGCCAGTAGTACCGGACTAGCGGCCCAAGAGACCCAGTACTTC. Translating it yields CASSTGLAAQETQYF.

The rearrangement links TRBV10-2 to TRBJ2-1; 15 bases agree with TRBD2. The CDR3 totals 15 residues. Germline V lookup: CDR1 WSHSY, CDR2 SAAADI. The V gene end was trimmed by 8 bases and the J gene end by 6 bases; junction bases not matched to a gene: 5. The CDR3 coding sequence is TGCGCCAGCTCGCGGGGACTAGCGGGAGGCAATGAGCAGTTCTTC. Protein sequence: CASSRGLAGGNEQFF.

This rearrangement joins TRBV24-1 to TRBJ2-1; tentative D call: TRBD2 (5 bases). The CDR3 sequence is 15 residues long. Per germline, CDR1 KGHDR and CDR2 SFDVKD. Trimming cost V 1 base and J 6 bases, with 12 bases left between them. The CDR3 DNA reads as TGTGCCACCAGTGATTTTAGCCAAGAGGGCAATGAGCAGTTCTTC. Amino acids: CATSDFSQEGNEQFF.

This clone was seen once. The CDR3 DNA reads as TGTGCCAGCAGCCTACCAACAGGGGAGCTCCAGCATTTT. Protein: CASSLPTGELQHF. The chain employs TRBV11-2 and TRBJ1-5; 7 bases agree with TRBD1. The ends lost 5 bases at V and 12 bases at J; junction bases unmatched: 10. This CDR3 comprises 13 residues. Germline values: CDR1 SGHAT, CDR2 FQNNGV.

The CDR3 sequence: CASTPQLSSYNEQFF. In DNA, the CDR3 is TGTGCCAGCACCCCCCAACTTAGTTCCTACAATGAGCAGTTCTTC. The chain couples TRBV28 to TRBJ2-1; D not resolved. Germline V gene lookup returns CDR1 MDHEN and CDR2 SYDVKM. This CDR3 is 15 amino acids long. V was cut by 7 bases and J by 1 base, with 14 bases left in between.

The gene calls are TRBV6-6 and TRBJ2-2, with TRBD2 identical over 7 bases. Germline CDR1 and CDR2: MNHNY and SVGAGI (reference sequence). The CDR3 consists of 15 residues. V lost 8 bases, J lost 2 bases, and 8 bases stayed unmatched. CDR3: CASVARLANTGELFF. The CDR3 DNA is TGTGCCAGCGTTGCTCGACTAGCCAACACCGGGGAGCTGTTTTTT.